Listed here are 22 T cell receptor beta chains from one sample, sequenced in a study of T cell responses to AZD1222 COVID-19 vaccine. Here immunoSEQ multiplex PCR was the method, and the copy in TCRdb shows in-frame clones only, minus some. The repertoire holds about 120,000 clones, with roughly 93% as singletons. The sequenced sample was peripheral blood, obtained on day 0 of AZD1222 vaccination. The origin of the receptors is an adult in good health.

J is TRBJ2-7 and V is TRBV6-6, with D unclear. CDR1 is MNHNY, CDR2 SVGAGI, per germline (reference sequence). The V end was cut by 6 bases, the J end by 3 bases, with 9 bases between. This CDR3 is 12 amino acids long. In DNA, the CDR3 is TGTGCCAGCAGACAGTCGCTCTACGAGCAGTACTTC. As protein: CASRQSLYEQYF.

The rearrangement links TRBV11-2 to TRBJ2-2, with D unresolved. Deletions cut 0 bases from V and 5 bases from J, with 7 bases between. The CDR3 consists of 14 residues. CDR1 is SGHAT and CDR2 is FQNNGV in the germline V gene. CDR3 bases: TGTGCCAGCAGCTTAGATCTGGGAACCGGGGAGCTGTTTTTT. Its protein is CASSLDLGTGELFF.

The J gene is TRBJ1-2, the V gene TRBV27; no definite D call. The ends were cut back, 6 bases at V and 1 base at J, with 3 bases in the middle. The CDR3 extends over 11 amino acids. Germline V gene sequence: CDR1 MNHEY, CDR2 SMNVEV (reference sequence). The chain's CDR3 is CASSLNYGYTF. Here the CDR3 DNA reads TGTGCCAGCAGCCTTAACTATGGCTACACCTTC.

The chain couples TRBV6-5 to TRBJ2-3; 8 nucleotides line up with TRBD2. Germline values: CDR1 MNHEY, CDR2 SVGAGI. CDR3 size: 14 residues. V lost 7 bases to trimming and J lost 0 bases; unmatched junction nucleotides: 3. The CDR3 spells CASNAGGSTDTQYF. CDR3 nucleotide sequence: TGTGCCAGCAACGCGGGGGGTAGCACAGATACGCAGTATTTT.

This chain uses TRBV7-8 with TRBJ2-7; D uncertain. V was clipped by 3 bases and J by 3 bases, with 6 bases between them. CDR1 and CDR2 from the germline V gene are SGHVS and FQNEAQ. CDR3 length equals 12 residues. The CDR3 spells CASSFADYEQYF. The CDR3 coding sequence is TGTGCCAGCAGCTTCGCGGACTACGAGCAGTACTTC.

The chain joins TRBV5-1 to TRBJ2-2, with D perhaps TRBD1 or TRBD2 (5 bases each). The germline V gene encodes CDR1 SGHRS and CDR2 YFSETQ. The CDR3 contains 15 residues. V was trimmed by 4 bases and J by 6 bases, leaving 16 bases between them. CDR3 sequence reads: CASSPRDLAPGELFF. As DNA, the CDR3 is TGCGCCAGCAGCCCACGGGACCTTGCCCCCGGGGAGCTGTTTTTT.

This chain uses TRBV28 with TRBJ2-3, with a weak D call TRBD2 (5 bases). Trimming took 4 bases from V and 2 from J, leaving 13 bases between them. Per germline, CDR1 MDHEN and CDR2 SYDVKM. The CDR3 runs 15 residues. CDR3 amino acids: CASSWSSRTTDTQYF. The CDR3 DNA sequence: TGTGCCAGCAGTTGGTCTAGCCGAACCACAGATACGCAGTATTTT.

The V call is TRBV19, the J call TRBJ2-7; 10 nucleotides agree with TRBD2. V lost 4 bases to trimming and J lost 8 bases; unmatched junction nucleotides: 8. The CDR3 is 14 residues long. Germline values: CDR1 LNHDA, CDR2 SQIVND (reference sequence). The CDR3 nucleotides read TGTGCCAGTAGTACCACCGGGACTAGCGAAAAGCAGTACTTC. Residues: CASSTTGTSEKQYF.

This clone has more than one count but fewer than ten. CDR3: CASSTGEREPQHF. The CDR3 nucleotides are TGTGCCAGCAGTACGGGGGAAAGGGAGCCCCAGCATTTT. The J gene is TRBJ1-5, the V gene TRBV6-2 or TRBV6-3; D possibly corresponds to TRBD1 (5 bases). Trimming shortened V by 5 bases and J by 8 bases, and 13 bases separated the two germline ends. CDR3 length: 13 residues. The germline gives CDR1 MNHEY, CDR2 SVGEGT.

In DNA form, the CDR3 reads TGTGCCAGTAGTATATATGGAGACTCTCGATATGTAAATCAGCCCCAGCATTTT. Its protein is CASSIYGDSRYVNQPQHF. The chain employs TRBV19 and TRBJ1-5; D not resolved. V gave up 2 bases and J gave up 4 bases, with 21 bases separating them. Germline V gene lookup returns CDR1 LNHDA and CDR2 SQIVND (reference sequence). The CDR3 extends over 18 amino acids.

This chain links TRBV5-1 with TRBJ2-1; 7 bases map to TRBD2. The CDR3 extends over 15 amino acids. CDR1 SGHRS and CDR2 YFSETQ come from the germline V gene. With 0 bases clipped from V and 7 bases from J, the junction kept 7 bases outside the gene matches. The chain's CDR3 is CASSLDLAARNEQFF. The CDR3 DNA sequence: TGCGCCAGCAGCTTGGACCTAGCGGCGAGGAATGAGCAGTTCTTC.

This rearrangement joins TRBV30 to TRBJ2-7, with D possibly TRBD2 on 6 matching bases. The ends were cut back, 3 bases at V and 0 bases at J, with 9 bases in the middle. CDR1 and CDR2 (germline): GTSNPN, SVGIG (reference sequence). The CDR3 covers 13 residues. The CDR3 DNA is TGTGCCTGGAGCCCGGGACTCTCCTACGAGCAGTACTTC. This encodes CAWSPGLSYEQYF.

The chain carries TRBV6-5 and TRBJ2-1, with 9 nucleotides matching TRBD2. This CDR3 has 13 residues. Germline V CDR1 and CDR2: MNHEY, SVGAGI. Unmatched junction bases numbered 6, after V lost 6 bases and J lost 9 bases. The CDR3 is CASSASGIGEQFF. The CDR3 region has the DNA TGTGCCAGCAGCGCTAGCGGGATCGGTGAGCAGTTCTTC.

The chain uses TRBV5-1 and TRBJ1-4; D is uncertain. Germline-derived CDR1 and CDR2 are SGHRS and YFSETQ. The CDR3 totals 13 residues. The V and J ends lost 0 bases and 5 bases respectively, with 5 bases between them. The CDR3 bases are TGCGCCAGCAGCTTGGGGGGAAATGAAAAACTGTTTTTT. This encodes CASSLGGNEKLFF.

The J gene is TRBJ2-7, the V gene TRBV12-3 or TRBV12-4; possibly TRBD1 for D (5 bases). There are 12 residues in the CDR3. V was cut by 7 bases and J by 4 bases, with 11 bases left in between. The CDR3 region is CASTLGRYEQYF. DNA for the CDR3: TGTGCCAGCACCCTGGGGCGGTACGAGCAGTACTTC.

The chain employs TRBV23-1 and TRBJ2-3, with a possible D match to TRBD2 (5 bases). TRBV23-1 is treated as an ORF (open reading frame) with a function not yet certain. This CDR3 has 15 residues. V lost 0 bases, J lost 2 bases, and 9 bases lay in between. Written as DNA, the CDR3 is TGCGCCAGCAGTCAATCCCTGGACTTCACAGATACGCAGTATTTT. This gives the protein CASSQSLDFTDTQYF.

The gene calls are TRBV7-2 and TRBJ2-7; TRBD2 might be the D (5 bases). Germline V gives CDR1 SGHTA, CDR2 FQGNSA. Trimming stripped 3 bases from V and 2 bases from J, with 23 bases between. The CDR3 totals 18 residues. This CDR3 is CASSFQSLSGRLTYEQYF. DNA of the CDR3: TGTGCCAGCAGCTTTCAATCCTTGAGCGGCCGCTTAACCTACGAGCAGTACTTC.

This sequence joins TRBV19 and TRBJ2-5; D gene unclear. CDR1 and CDR2 from the germline V gene are LNHDA and SQIVND (reference sequence). The germline V and J ends were trimmed by 2 bases and 5 bases, with 6 bases remaining between them. The CDR3 is 12 amino acids. Here the CDR3 reads CASSIHGETQYF. DNA for the CDR3: TGTGCCAGTAGTATACATGGGGAGACCCAGTACTTC.

The chain couples TRBV18 to TRBJ2-5, with no clear D. The CDR3 contains 13 residues. V lost 2 bases and J lost 1, with 5 bases in between. Germline values: CDR1 KGHSH, CDR2 LQKENI. The CDR3: CASSPRPQETQYF. CDR3 DNA sequence: TGTGCCAGCTCACCAAGACCCCAAGAGACCCAGTACTTC.

J is TRBJ2-7 and V is TRBV10-3; D not certain. Trimming left V 8 bases short and J 3 bases short, with 11 bases between. The CDR3 is made up of 12 amino acids. CDR1 and CDR2 (germline): ENHRY, SYGVKD. CDR3 coding DNA: TGTGCCATCGGCGAGGTAGGCTACGAGCAGTACTTC. Its protein product is CAIGEVGYEQYF.

The rearrangement joins TRBV7-9 to TRBJ1-5; tentatively, D is TRBD1 (6 bases). Germline V gives CDR1 SEHNR, CDR2 FQNEAQ (reference sequence). V was cut by 1 base and J by 2 bases, with 6 bases left in between. The CDR3 consists of 14 residues. This chain's CDR3 is CASSLGQGNQPQHF. The CDR3 nucleotides are TGTGCCAGCAGCTTAGGACAGGGCAATCAGCCCCAGCATTTT.

The chain employs TRBV10-3 and TRBJ2-5; the D is unclear. CDR3 length: 14 amino acids. V was cut by 10 bases and J by 2 bases, with 17 bases left in between. Germline V gene lookup returns CDR1 ENHRY and CDR2 SYGVKD. CDR3 nucleotides: TGTGCCAGCCCCCCCCCGAGACGTCAAGAGACCCAGTACTTC. Protein: CASPPPRRQETQYF.